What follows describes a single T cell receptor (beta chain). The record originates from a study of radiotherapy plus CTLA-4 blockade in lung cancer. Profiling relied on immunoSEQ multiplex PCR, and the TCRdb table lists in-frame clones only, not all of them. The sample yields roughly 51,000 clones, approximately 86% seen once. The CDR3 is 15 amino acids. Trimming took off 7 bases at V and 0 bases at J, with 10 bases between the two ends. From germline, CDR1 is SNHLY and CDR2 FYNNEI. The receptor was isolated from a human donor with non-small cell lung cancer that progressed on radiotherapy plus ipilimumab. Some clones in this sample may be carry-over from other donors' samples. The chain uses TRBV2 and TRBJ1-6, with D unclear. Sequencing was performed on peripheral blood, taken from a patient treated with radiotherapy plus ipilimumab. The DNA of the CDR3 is TGTGCCAGCACTTTGGCTAGCTCCTATAATTCACCCCTCCACTTT. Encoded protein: CASTLASSYNSPLHF.